This TCR beta chain stems from a study of high-grade serous ovarian cancer treatment subgroups (dated by TCRdb to about 2021). About the investigation overall: Sequencing yielded a mean of approximately 13,000 reads and around 7,500 unique TCR beta rearrangements per sample. The study profiled TCR beta repertoires in high-grade serous ovarian cancer patients grouped by complete gross resection or neoadjuvant chemotherapy response under a laparoscopic triage algorithm. The cohort comprised about 30 patients: about ten with no residual disease after primary surgery (R0), about ten excellent NACT responders, and about ten poor NACT responders. One primary tumor sample and two metastatic tumor samples were collected from each patient, for a total of 90 or so samples.

The 90 or so tumor samples were subjected to high-throughput TCR profiling using ImmunoSEQ. Per the authors' processing: To measure repertoire diversity, the metrics used were richness (unique productive sequences), clonality, evenness and relatedness, and the Bhattacharyya coefficient was used to assess similarity between samples. A sensitivity analysis that removed TCRs with fewer than two reads produced consistent conclusions. TCRdb limited this immuneACCESS table to in-frame rearrangements with V and J called. A share of clones is missing; checked studies link under half to unresolved V genes, and the rest is unexplained. V, J and clone size reflect that table, while D and trimming were determined from the DNA. Across this sample there are more than 15,000 clones, with roughly 70% seen only once. 3.5% to 5% of the sample rests with the top ten. The tumor samples were collected prior to definitive surgery or chemotherapy. Genomic DNA was extracted by the MD Anderson Biospecimen Extraction Resource, and TCR sequencing was done by the MD Anderson Cancer Genomics Laboratory.

Taken from cysteine to phenylalanine, the CDR3 has 14 residues. Only the CDR3 DNA is retained, 42 bases long and in frame from the first base. Reading the germline V gene (reference sequence) gives CDR1 LNHDA and CDR2 SQIVND. Ends trimmed: V by 4 bases, J by 8 bases; bases unmatched to a gene: 9. On the study overall, not on this receptor specifically: TCR clonal relatedness showed a positive correlation with neoantigen level and a trend toward positive correlation with copy number variation and mutation load from whole-genome sequencing. TCR repertoire analyses focused on CDR3; CDR1 and CDR2 were not analyzed. Repertoire similarity ranging from about 0.095 to 0.85 was observed between tumors from the same patient, whereas almost no similarity was observed between different patients. Bulk tumor TCR sequencing lacked spatial information, limiting insight into HGSC tumor complexity and diversity.

This clone was picked up a small number of times. It lacks a known antigen. There are no base qualities to consult, and no much larger clone falls within one base. Recombination joined TRBV19 with TRBJ1-1, with 8 bases matching TRBD1. This sequence originates from a human donor with high-grade serous ovarian cancer. Sequenced sample: tumor tissue. The sequence in DNA is TGTGCCAGTAGTACTGACAGGGGCCAGGGGGAAGCTTTCTTT. Its amino acids are CASSTDRGQGEAFF.